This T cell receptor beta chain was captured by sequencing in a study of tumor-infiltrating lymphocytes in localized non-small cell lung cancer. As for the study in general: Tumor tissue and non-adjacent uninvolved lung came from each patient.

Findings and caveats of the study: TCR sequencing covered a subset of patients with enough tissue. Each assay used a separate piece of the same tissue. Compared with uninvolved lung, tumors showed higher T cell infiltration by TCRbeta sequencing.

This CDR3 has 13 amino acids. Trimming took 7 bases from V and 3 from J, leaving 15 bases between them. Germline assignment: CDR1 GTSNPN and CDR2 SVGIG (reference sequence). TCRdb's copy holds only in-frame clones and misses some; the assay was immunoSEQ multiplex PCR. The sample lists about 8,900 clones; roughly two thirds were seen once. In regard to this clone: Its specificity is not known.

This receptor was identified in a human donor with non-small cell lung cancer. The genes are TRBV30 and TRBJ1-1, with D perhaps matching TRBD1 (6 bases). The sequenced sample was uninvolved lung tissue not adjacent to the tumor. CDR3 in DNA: TGTGCCTCCCGGAGGGAGGGGGACACTGAAGCTTTCTTT. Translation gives CASRREGDTEAFF.